This T cell receptor beta chain came from a study of siplizumab effects on memory and regulatory T cells. The CDR3 covers 14 residues. V lost 2 bases to trimming and J lost 5 bases, with 10 bases between them. The germline gives CDR1 SGHTA, CDR2 FQGTGA. The data were produced by immunoSEQ multiplex PCR, yet TCRdb's version contains in-frame clones alone and is incomplete. The sample holds more than 90,000 clones; about 95% are singletons and the top ten take about 1.4%. The sequenced material came from non-Treg CD4+ T cells sorted from blood. The chain is built from TRBV7-3 and TRBJ2-1, with a possible D match to TRBD1 (6 bases). The clonotype originates from a human donor in good health. In nucleotides, the CDR3 is TGTGCCAGCAGCTTATCGACAGGAAACAATGAGCAGTTCTTC. Its translation: CASSLSTGNNEQFF.